These 28 T cell receptor beta chains originate from one sample sequenced in a study of blood T cell repertoires in COVID-19. TCRdb's copy holds only in-frame clones and misses some; the assay was immunoSEQ multiplex PCR. The sample contains 150,000 to 200,000 clones, roughly 90% of which appear only once. The sequencing input was peripheral blood. All receptors derive from a man in his 60s with acute or convalescent COVID-19.

The chain has TRBV27 and TRBJ1-2; D is possibly TRBD1 (6 bases). The CDR3 totals 11 residues. The V end lost 6 bases, the J end lost 8 bases, and 10 bases lay between the germline ends. CDR1 is MNHEY, CDR2 SMNVEV, per germline (reference sequence). The CDR3 sequence is CASRGGPGYTF. DNA for the CDR3: TGTGCCAGCAGGGGGGGGCCCGGCTACACCTTC.

In DNA form, the CDR3 reads TGCGCCAGCAGCTTGGCCTCTCGCGAAGCCTACACCTTC. The encoded protein is CASSLASREAYTF. J is TRBJ1-2 and V is TRBV5-1; the D is unclear. Germline-derived CDR1 and CDR2 are SGHRS and YFSETQ. Deletions cut 0 bases from V and 10 bases from J, with 13 bases between. CDR3 length equals 13 residues.

The chain joins TRBV5-6 to TRBJ1-2; D perhaps matches TRBD1 (6 bases). CDR3 size: 15 residues. Germline assignment: CDR1 SGHDT and CDR2 YYEEEE. The V end lost 2 bases, the J end lost 7 bases, and 18 bases lay between the germline ends. The CDR3 DNA reads as TGTGCCAGCAGCTTCCTAGGGGGAGAGGCTTTTGGCTACACCTTC. Its protein product is CASSFLGGEAFGYTF.

CDR3 sequence (DNA): TGTGCCATCAGTGACAGGGGAACGTATAATTCACCCCTCCACTTT. Translated, it gives CAISDRGTYNSPLHF. The gene calls are TRBV10-3 and TRBJ1-6, with a weak D call TRBD1 (6 bases). The CDR3 runs 15 residues. V was clipped by 3 bases and J by 4 bases, with 10 bases between them. Germline assignment: CDR1 ENHRY and CDR2 SYGVKD.

The CDR3: CASRTGGRGLTEAFF. CDR3 nucleotides: TGTGCCAGTCGCACAGGGGGCCGAGGTTTGACTGAAGCTTTCTTT. The chain carries TRBV19 and TRBJ1-1, with 9 bases aligning to TRBD1. With V trimmed by 8 bases and J by 5 bases, 12 bases remained unmatched. CDR1 is LNHDA and CDR2 is SQIVND in the germline V gene (reference sequence). CDR3 size: 15 residues.

This chain connects TRBV5-6 to TRBJ1-3; a weak D match, TRBD1 (5 bases). The CDR3 consists of 13 residues. V dropped 4 bases and J dropped 4 bases, with 9 bases sitting between them. Germline loops: CDR1 SGHDT, CDR2 YYEEEE. This CDR3 reads CASSGRGGNTIYF. CDR3 bases: TGTGCCAGCAGCGGTCGGGGGGGAAACACCATATATTTT.

This clone was found once. Additional DNA sequences in this sample encode the identical CDR3. The chain has TRBV11-2 and TRBJ1-1, with D tentatively TRBD1 (6 bases). With 6 bases removed from V and 2 bases from J, the gap between germline ends came to 13 bases. The CDR3 runs to 14 residues. Germline CDR1 is SGHAT and CDR2 is FQNNGV. CDR3 DNA: TGTGCCAGCAGTTTGGTCAGGGGAAACACTGAAGCTTTCTTT. Protein product: CASSLVRGNTEAFF.

The chain uses TRBV24-1 and TRBJ2-2, with D possibly TRBD2 on 5 matching bases. The V gene lost 6 bases and the J gene lost 1 base, with 5 bases spanning the gap. The CDR3 has 13 amino acids. CDR1 is KGHDR, CDR2 SFDVKD, per germline. CDR3 sequence (DNA): TGTGCCACCAGTCGGGGGAACACCGGGGAGCTGTTTTTT. It yields the protein CATSRGNTGELFF.

V gene TRBV7-9 combines with J gene TRBJ1-2; D remains ambiguous. The germline CDR1 and CDR2 sequences are SEHNR and FQNEAQ (reference sequence). V shed 5 bases and J shed 7 bases, with 17 bases lying between them. The length of the CDR3 is 14 residues. As DNA, the CDR3 is TGTGCCAGCAGCCGAGGGAGTCTGGTGGGTGGCTACACCTTC. It specifies CASSRGSLVGGYTF.

This sequence joins TRBV5-4 and TRBJ1-1; TRBD1 is a possible D gene (5 bases). In germline, CDR1 is SGHNT, CDR2 YYREEE (reference sequence). Trimming left V 0 bases short and J 3 bases short, with 9 bases between. There are 14 residues in the CDR3. CDR3 protein: CASSLAGIDTEAFF. The CDR3 DNA reads as TGTGCCAGCAGCTTGGCAGGGATCGACACTGAAGCTTTCTTT.

The chain carries TRBV12-5 and TRBJ2-5, with 8 bases lining up with TRBD1. J gave up 6 bases and V 4 bases, and 7 bases lay outside the gene matches. CDR1 and CDR2 from the germline V gene are LGHNT and FRNRAP. The CDR3 sequence is 14 residues long. The CDR3 sequence is CASGSQGDGKTQYF. The CDR3 nucleotides read TGTGCTAGTGGTTCACAGGGGGATGGAAAGACCCAGTACTTC.

To note about this clone: At one end the junction does not follow the germline gene, possibly because of a read error. J is TRBJ2-7 and V is TRBV6-1; TRBD1 agrees at 7 bases. CDR1 is MNHNS and CDR2 is SASEGT in the germline V gene. The CDR3 sequence is 12 residues long. The CDR3 here is CASSEGDSERYF. In nucleotides, the CDR3 is TGTGCCAGCAGTGAGGGGGACAGCGAGCGGTACTTC.

The rearrangement links TRBV19 to TRBJ1-2; D ambiguous. V was pared by 5 bases and J by 12 bases, with 19 bases between. Germline V gene lookup returns CDR1 LNHDA and CDR2 SQIVND (reference sequence). This CDR3 contains 13 residues. CDR3 residues: CASSYTELQEHTF. The CDR3 nucleotides are TGTGCCAGTAGTTATACCGAACTTCAGGAACACACCTTC.

Written as DNA, the CDR3 is TGTGCCAGCAGCTTCAGACTAGCGGGGCAAGAGACCCAGTACTTC. It yields the protein CASSFRLAGQETQYF. This chain links TRBV13 with TRBJ2-5; 11 bases fit TRBD2. The V gene end was trimmed by 3 bases and the J gene end by 2 bases; junction bases not matched to a gene: 2. The CDR3 consists of 15 residues. Germline lookup yields CDR1 PRHDT and CDR2 FYEKMQ (reference sequence).

The chain combines TRBV5-1 with TRBJ2-2; D may be TRBD1 (5 bases). CDR3 length equals 14 residues. Trimming stripped 2 bases from V and 2 bases from J, with 7 bases between. Germline CDR1 reads SGHRS; CDR2 reads YFSETQ. CDR3 DNA sequence: TGCGCCAGCAGCTTAAGGGGTAACACCGGGGAGCTGTTTTTT. It is translated as CASSLRGNTGELFF.

This clone has only one observation. V is TRBV6-5 and J is TRBJ1-3; no definite D call. V lost 6 bases and J lost 4, with 10 bases in between. Germline values: CDR1 MNHEY, CDR2 SVGAGI. The length of the CDR3 is 13 residues. The CDR3 DNA sequence: TGTGCCAGCAGGCCCTTACAGGGAAACACCATATATTTT. Translating gives CASRPLQGNTIYF.

The chain recombines TRBV5-1 with TRBJ2-2; 7 nucleotides agree with TRBD1. Trimming removed 5 bases from V and 2 bases from J; junction bases left unmatched: 6. This CDR3 has 15 amino acids. The germline gives CDR1 SGHRS, CDR2 YFSETQ. The CDR3 is CASSQDRRNTGELFF. Written as DNA, the CDR3 is TGCGCCAGCAGTCAGGACAGGAGAAACACCGGGGAGCTGTTTTTT.

This clone was observed once. The V gene is TRBV19, the J gene TRBJ2-7; possible D gene TRBD1, 6 bases. Germline V gene sequence: CDR1 LNHDA, CDR2 SQIVND (reference sequence). This CDR3 is 14 amino acids long. V lost 6 bases and J lost 1, with 13 bases in between. For the CDR3, the DNA is TGTGCCAGTAGAGAGGGGGTTAAATCCTACGAGCAGTACTTC. Amino acid sequence: CASREGVKSYEQYF.

The gene calls are TRBV19 and TRBJ1-2; TRBD1 matches 9 bases. V shed 8 bases and J 6 bases; nucleotides not matched to a gene: 10. The CDR3 sequence is 14 residues long. Germline CDR1 LNHDA, CDR2 SQIVND (reference sequence). Written as DNA, the CDR3 is TGTGCCAGTGCAAGTACAGGGGGCGCGAATGGCTACACCTTC. This sequence encodes CASASTGGANGYTF.

The V call is TRBV7-3, the J call TRBJ1-4; D possibly corresponds to TRBD1 (5 bases). V was cut by 1 base and J by 4 bases, with 10 bases left in between. Germline V gene sequence: CDR1 SGHTA, CDR2 FQGTGA. The CDR3 is 15 residues long. CDR3 amino acids: CASSLNGGDNEKLFF. In nucleotides, the CDR3 is TGTGCCAGCAGCTTAAATGGGGGGGATAATGAAAAACTGTTTTTT. Combining the CDR3 with reference TRBV7-3 and TRBJ1-4 gives the whole variable domain GAGVSQTPSNKVTEKGKYVELRCDPISGHTALYWYRQSLGQGPEFLIYFQGTGAADDSGLPNDRFFAVRPEGSVSTLKIQRTERGDSAVYLCASSLNGGDNEKLFFGSGTQLSVL.

The J gene is TRBJ2-1, the V gene TRBV18, with 11 bases identical to TRBD1. V shed 3 bases and J 7 bases; nucleotides not matched to a gene: 2. Per the germline V gene, CDR1 is KGHSH and CDR2 is LQKENI. This CDR3 is 14 amino acids long. The CDR3 sequence: CASSPGTGGNEQFF. The CDR3 nucleotides read TGTGCCAGCTCACCGGGGACAGGGGGAAATGAGCAGTTCTTC. The entire variable domain, with the rest obtained from reference TRBV18 and TRBJ2-1, is as follows: NAGVMQNPRHLVRRRGQEARLRCSPMKGHSHVYWYRQLPEEGLKFMVYLQKENIIDESGMPKERFSAEFPKEGPSILRIQQVVRGDSAAYFCASSPGTGGNEQFFGPGTRLTVL.

The genes are TRBV4-1 and TRBJ1-6; D may be TRBD1 (5 bases). The ends were cut back, 1 base at V and 14 bases at J, with 9 bases in the middle. The germline V gene has CDR1 MGHRA and CDR2 YSYEKL. The CDR3 is made up of 12 amino acids. The CDR3 DNA reads as TGCGCCAGCAGCCAAGGGGGGGTCACCCTCCACTTT. Amino acids: CASSQGGVTLHF.

The J gene is TRBJ2-1, the V gene TRBV5-4; no reliable D call. Germline lookup yields CDR1 SGHNT and CDR2 YYREEE (reference sequence). CDR3 length equals 13 residues. The V end lost 0 bases, the J end lost 5 bases, and 6 bases lay between the germline ends. The CDR3 region is CASSLDSNNEQFF. The CDR3 DNA follows: TGTGCCAGCAGCTTGGACAGTAACAATGAGCAGTTCTTC.

V usage is TRBV19 and J usage is TRBJ1-6, with D perhaps TRBD1 (6 bases). From germline, CDR1 is LNHDA and CDR2 SQIVND (reference sequence). The CDR3 has 16 amino acids. The V end lost 3 bases, the J end lost 3 bases, and 12 bases lay between the germline ends. The CDR3 bases are TGTGCCAGTAGTATGGGACAACAGGGCTATAATTCACCCCTCCACTTT. Its protein product is CASSMGQQGYNSPLHF. The variable domain in full, completed from reference TRBV19 and TRBJ1-6, reads DGGITQSPKYLFRKEGQNVTLSCEQNLNHDAMYWYRQDPGQGLRLIYYSQIVNDFQKGDIAEGYSVSREKKESFPLTVTSAQKNPTAFYLCASSMGQQGYNSPLHFGNGTRLTVT.

The genes are TRBV6-5 and TRBJ1-1; weak D call: TRBD1 (5 bases). Germline V gives CDR1 MNHEY, CDR2 SVGAGI. V gave up 2 bases and J gave up 1 base, with 14 bases separating them. This CDR3 contains 16 residues. CDR3 bases: TGTGCCAGCAGTTACACAGGCTCTAGGAAGAACACTGAAGCTTTCTTT. It encodes CASSYTGSRKNTEAFF.

The V call is TRBV2, the J call TRBJ2-3; the D gene is possibly TRBD1 (5 bases). The CDR3 consists of 13 residues. V was cut by 8 bases and J by 2 bases, with 11 bases left in between. Per germline, CDR1 SNHLY and CDR2 FYNNEI. CDR3 amino acids: CASLKGNTDTQYF. CDR3 nucleotides: TGTGCCAGCCTGAAGGGGAACACAGATACGCAGTATTTT.

J is TRBJ1-2 and V is TRBV7-9, with 7 bases fitting TRBD1. CDR3 length equals 12 residues. The germline V gene has CDR1 SEHNR and CDR2 FQNEAQ (reference sequence). The V and J ends lost 5 bases and 8 bases, in that order; junction bases with no gene match: 5. The CDR3 sequence is CASSGRQGGYTF. The CDR3 DNA sequence: TGTGCCAGCAGCGGGCGACAGGGAGGCTACACCTTC.

The chain carries TRBV27 and TRBJ1-2, with D unresolved. Germline lookup yields CDR1 MNHEY and CDR2 SMNVEV (reference sequence). This CDR3 has 13 residues. The germline V and J ends were trimmed by 10 bases and 5 bases, with 17 bases remaining between them. The CDR3 DNA reads as TGTGCCACCACCGGAGGGAAAAAGTATGGCTACACCTTC. Translated: CATTGGKKYGYTF.